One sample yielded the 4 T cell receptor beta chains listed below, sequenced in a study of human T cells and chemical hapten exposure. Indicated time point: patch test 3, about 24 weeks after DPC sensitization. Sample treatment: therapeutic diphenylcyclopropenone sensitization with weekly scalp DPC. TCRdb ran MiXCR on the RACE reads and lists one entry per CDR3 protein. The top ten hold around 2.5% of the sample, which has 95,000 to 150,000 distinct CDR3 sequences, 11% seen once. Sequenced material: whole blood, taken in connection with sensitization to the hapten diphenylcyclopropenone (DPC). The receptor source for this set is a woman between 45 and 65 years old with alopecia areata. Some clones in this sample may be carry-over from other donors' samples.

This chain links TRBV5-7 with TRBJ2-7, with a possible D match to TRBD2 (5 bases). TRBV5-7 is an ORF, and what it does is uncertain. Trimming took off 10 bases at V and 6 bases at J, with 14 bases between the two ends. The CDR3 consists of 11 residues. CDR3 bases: TGTGCCCCCCCCGCCGGAGGCGAGCAGTACTTC. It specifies CAPPAGGEQYF.

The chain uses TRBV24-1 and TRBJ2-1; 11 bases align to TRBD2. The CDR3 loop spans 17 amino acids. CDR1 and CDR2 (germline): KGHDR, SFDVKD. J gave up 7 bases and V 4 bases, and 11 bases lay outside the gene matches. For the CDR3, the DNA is TGTGCCACCAGTGAGGCGGGACTAGCGGAGGGTATGAATGAGCAGTTCTTC. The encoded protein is CATSEAGLAEGMNEQFF.

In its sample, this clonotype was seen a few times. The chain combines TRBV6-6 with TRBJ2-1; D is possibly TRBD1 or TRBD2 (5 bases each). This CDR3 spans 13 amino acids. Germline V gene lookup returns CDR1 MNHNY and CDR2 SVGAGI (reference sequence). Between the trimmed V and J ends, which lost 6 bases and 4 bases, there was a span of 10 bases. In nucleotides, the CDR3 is TGTGCCAGCAGGCCCAGGGAGTACAATGAGCAGTTCTTC. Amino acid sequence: CASRPREYNEQFF.

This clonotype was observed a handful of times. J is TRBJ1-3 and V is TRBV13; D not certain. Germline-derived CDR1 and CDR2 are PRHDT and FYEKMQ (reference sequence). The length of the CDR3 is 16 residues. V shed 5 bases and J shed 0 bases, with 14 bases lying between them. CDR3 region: CASSGRYFDSGNTIYF. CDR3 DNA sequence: TGTGCCAGCAGCGGGAGGTATTTCGACTCTGGAAACACCATATATTTT.